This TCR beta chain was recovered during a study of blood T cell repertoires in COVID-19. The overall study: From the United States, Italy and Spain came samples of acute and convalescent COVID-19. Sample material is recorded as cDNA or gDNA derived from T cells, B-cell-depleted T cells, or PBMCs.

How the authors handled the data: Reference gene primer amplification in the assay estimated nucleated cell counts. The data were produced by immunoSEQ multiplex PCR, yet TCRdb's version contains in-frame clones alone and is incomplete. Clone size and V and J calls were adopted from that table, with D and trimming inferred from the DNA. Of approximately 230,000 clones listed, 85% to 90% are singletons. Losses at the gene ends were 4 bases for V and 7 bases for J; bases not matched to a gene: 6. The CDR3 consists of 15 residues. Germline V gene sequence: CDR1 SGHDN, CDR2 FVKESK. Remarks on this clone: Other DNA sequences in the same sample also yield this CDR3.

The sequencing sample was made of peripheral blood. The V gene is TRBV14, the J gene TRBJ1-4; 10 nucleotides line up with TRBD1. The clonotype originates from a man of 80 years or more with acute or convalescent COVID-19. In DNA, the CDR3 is TGTGCCAGCAGCCTCCGGACAGGGGGAAGTGAAAAACTGTTTTTT. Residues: CASSLRTGGSEKLFF.